The 24 T cell receptor beta chains listed next were all sequenced from one sample in a study of cytomegalovirus exposure and HLA in healthy donors (dated by TCRdb to 2015 to 2018). The library was made by the immunoSEQ multiplex PCR assay. For the multiplex PCR, a mixture combining 60 forward primers for TCR Vbeta segments and 13 reverse primers for TCR Jbeta segments was used. TCRdb provides this immuneACCESS table in a form limited to in-frame rearrangements. Some clones are lacking; in checked studies, under half of them reflect an unresolved V gene, and why the rest are absent is not known. This sample has around 160,000 clones in its table, and around 83% of those were observed once. The leading ten clones occupy 4.1% of the sample. Sequencing was carried out using PBMCs. The source is a man aged 45-65 years in good health and CMV-seropositive.

In DNA, the CDR3 is TGTGCCAGCAGCTTACCCGACAGGGGTGATTCACCCCTCCACTTT. Protein sequence: CASSLPDRGDSPLHF. The chain uses TRBV7-9 and TRBJ1-6, with 8 bases identical to TRBD1. The CDR3 totals 15 residues. The V and J ends lost 2 bases and 8 bases, in that order; junction bases with no gene match: 5. Germline CDR1 and CDR2: SEHNR and FQNEAQ (reference sequence).

The gene calls are TRBV5-1 and TRBJ2-6; D unclear. Trimming cost V 0 bases and J 1 base, with 11 bases left between them. Per germline, CDR1 SGHRS and CDR2 YFSETQ. This CDR3 contains 17 residues. This CDR3 reads CASSLGPARSGANVLTF. In DNA form, the CDR3 reads TGCGCCAGCAGCTTGGGCCCGGCGAGGTCTGGGGCCAACGTCCTGACTTTC.

The chain joins TRBV27 to TRBJ2-2, with 8 bases lining up with TRBD2. The CDR3 covers 17 residues. CDR1 is MNHEY and CDR2 is SMNVEV in the germline V gene (reference sequence). J was trimmed by 0 bases and V by 2 bases; bases with no gene match: 5. The CDR3 nucleotides read TGTGCCAGCAGTTTAGAGGGTAGCGGGACGAACACCGGGGAGCTGTTTTTT. Its translation: CASSLEGSGTNTGELFF.

The CDR3 region has the DNA TGTGCCAGCAGCTTAACAGGGGTAGACACCGGGGAGCTGTTTTTT. Its translation is CASSLTGVDTGELFF. The rearrangement joins TRBV11-2 to TRBJ2-2; 7 nucleotides line up with TRBD1. This CDR3 has 15 residues. V dropped 2 bases and J dropped 3; count of bases not matched to a gene: 3. The germline CDR1 and CDR2 sequences are SGHAT and FQNNGV.

This chain connects TRBV4-2 to TRBJ2-5; 9 bases align to TRBD2. The CDR3 is 15 amino acids. Germline assignment: CDR1 LGHNA and CDR2 YNFKEQ. Losses at the gene ends were 0 bases for V and 5 bases for J; bases not matched to a gene: 4. The CDR3 nucleotides read TGTGCCAGCAGCCAAGATTGGACTAGCGTGGAGACCCAGTACTTC. As protein: CASSQDWTSVETQYF.

This clone has just one count. V gene TRBV4-3 combines with J gene TRBJ1-3; D is possibly TRBD1 (5 bases). This CDR3 region has 15 residues. The V end lost 0 bases, the J end lost 2 bases, and 8 bases lay between the germline ends. Germline V gene lookup returns CDR1 LGHNA and CDR2 YSLEER. CDR3 amino acids: CASSQDRATGNTIYF. The CDR3 DNA is TGCGCCAGCAGCCAAGACAGGGCAACTGGAAACACCATATATTTT.

CDR3 sequence: CASSLVNGTGSYEQYF. The CDR3 nucleotides read TGCGCCAGCAGCTTGGTTAACGGGACAGGGAGCTACGAGCAGTACTTC. The V and J genes are TRBV5-1 and TRBJ2-7; 9 nucleotides agree with TRBD1. Trimming removed 0 bases from V and 3 bases from J; junction bases left unmatched: 7. This CDR3 is 16 amino acids long. The germline V gene has CDR1 SGHRS and CDR2 YFSETQ.

With respect to this clone: One end of the junction is discordant with germline, which a read error may explain. This chain links TRBV5-4 with TRBJ2-5, with 8 bases identical to TRBD1. Germline V gives CDR1 SGHNT, CDR2 YYREEE (reference sequence). This CDR3 contains 14 residues. CDR3 sequence: CAGSLRDRQETQYF. The CDR3 nucleotides read TGTGCCGGCAGCTTGCGGGACAGGCAAGAGACCCAGTACTTC.

This clone was recorded a few times. The V gene is TRBV28, the J gene TRBJ1-2; weak D call: TRBD1 (6 bases). Germline loops: CDR1 MDHEN, CDR2 SYDVKM. CDR3 length: 14 residues. Trimming took off 6 bases at V and 2 bases at J, with 13 bases between the two ends. CDR3 coding DNA: TGTGCCAGCAGCCTGAATCAGGGGAACTATGGCTACACCTTC. Translated: CASSLNQGNYGYTF.

The rearrangement joins TRBV5-1 to TRBJ2-7, with D unresolved. Germline V gives CDR1 SGHRS, CDR2 YFSETQ. V was pared by 1 base and J by 0 bases, with 8 bases between. This CDR3 comprises 14 residues. The CDR3 DNA reads as TGCGCCAGCAGCTTGACACTACCCTCCTACGAGCAGTACTTC. The encoded protein is CASSLTLPSYEQYF.

This chain uses TRBV28 with TRBJ2-3; D is unclear. Germline assignment: CDR1 MDHEN and CDR2 SYDVKM. The CDR3 sequence is 16 residues long. Trimming pared 4 bases from V and 4 bases from J, leaving 18 bases between. The CDR3 sequence is CASSSLRLLRADTQYF. The CDR3 region has the DNA TGTGCCAGCAGTTCCCTCAGACTCCTCCGGGCAGATACGCAGTATTTT.

The rearrangement uses TRBV9 and TRBJ1-6; 10 bases align to TRBD1. The CDR3 extends over 15 amino acids. The V gene end was trimmed by 0 bases and the J gene end by 10 bases; junction bases not matched to a gene: 4. Germline V gene sequence: CDR1 SGDLS, CDR2 YYNGEE. Here the CDR3 DNA reads TGTGCCAGCAGCGTAGCCGGGACAGGGGAATCACCCCTCCACTTT. Its protein is CASSVAGTGESPLHF.

The rearrangement uses TRBV28 and TRBJ2-1; the match to TRBD1 covers 9 bases. V gave up 5 bases and J gave up 2 bases; unmatched junction bases: 7. The V gene's germline CDR1 is MDHEN and CDR2 SYDVKM. The CDR3 covers 16 residues. CDR3 in DNA: TGTGCCAGCAGTCAACCGGGACAGGGAACCTACAATGAGCAGTTCTTC. The encoded protein is CASSQPGQGTYNEQFF.

The J gene is TRBJ2-5, the V gene TRBV7-8; 9 nucleotides match TRBD2. The length of the CDR3 is 16 residues. V was pared by 1 base and J by 1 base, with 4 bases of the junction left unmatched. Germline V gene lookup returns CDR1 SGHVS and CDR2 FQNEAQ. Here the CDR3 reads CASSLVGAGGQETQYF. In DNA, the CDR3 is TGTGCCAGCAGCTTAGTAGGAGCGGGGGGCCAAGAGACCCAGTACTTC.

The rearrangement joins TRBV5-3 to TRBJ1-3; D possibly corresponds to TRBD1 (6 bases). TRBV5-3 is an open reading frame, and its role is uncertain. The CDR3 sequence is 16 residues long. V shed 0 bases and J shed 2 bases, with 12 bases lying between them. The DNA of the CDR3 is TGTGCCAGAAGCTTGGGGTGGGGGGGCGCTGGAAACACCATATATTTT. As protein: CARSLGWGGAGNTIYF.

The chain combines TRBV6-1 with TRBJ2-5, with a possible D match to TRBD2 (7 bases). The better agreement between TRBJ2-7 and the DNA end casts doubt on the J call. The germline V gene has CDR1 MNHNS and CDR2 SASEGT. The CDR3 contains 13 residues. CDR3 sequence reads: CASSSRGGYEQYF. Written as DNA, the CDR3 is TGTGCCAGCAGCTCCAGGGGAGGGTACGAGCAGTACTTC.

The rearrangement links TRBV21-1 to TRBJ1-1; the D call TRBD1 from the table was never checked on the DNA. TRBV21-1 has pseudogene status. The CDR3 spans 13 residues. This CDR3 is CASSGWANTEAFF. CDR3 coding DNA: TGTGCCAGCAGCGGATGGGCGAACACTGAAGCTTTCTTT.

The chain joins TRBV6-5 to TRBJ2-7; 7 bases fit TRBD1. Germline-derived CDR1 and CDR2 are MNHEY and SVGAGI. CDR3 length: 13 residues. V lost 3 bases and J lost 2; bases outside the gene matches: 1. CDR3 in amino acids: CASSYQGAYEQYF. CDR3 nucleotide sequence: TGTGCCAGCAGTTATCAGGGGGCCTACGAGCAGTACTTC.

V and J are TRBV19 and TRBJ2-1, with TRBD2 matching 9 bases. Germline values: CDR1 LNHDA, CDR2 SQIVND (reference sequence). The CDR3 consists of 16 residues. V was clipped by 4 bases and J by 4 bases; unmatched bases: 8. CDR3 protein: CASSTWGLAEYNEQFF. The CDR3 bases are TGTGCCAGTAGTACCTGGGGACTAGCAGAGTACAATGAGCAGTTCTTC.

This clone appeared a single time. This sequence joins TRBV28 and TRBJ2-5; 8 bases match TRBD2. Losses at the gene ends were 6 bases for V and 5 bases for J; bases not matched to a gene: 8. This CDR3 contains 14 residues. The germline V gene encodes CDR1 MDHEN and CDR2 SYDVKM. The CDR3 DNA sequence: TGTGCCAGCAGCCCCGGGGGGGGGCTGGAGACCCAGTACTTC. Translation gives CASSPGGGLETQYF. The full variable domain, completed using reference TRBV28 and TRBJ2-5, is DVKVTQSSRYLVKRTGEKVFLECVQDMDHENMFWYRQDPGLGLRLIYFSYDVKMKEKGDIPEGYSVSREKKERFSLILESASTNQTSMYLCASSPGGGLETQYFGPGTRLLVL.

V and J are TRBV2 and TRBJ1-5, with 9 bases fitting TRBD1. V trimming: 5 bases; J trimming: 5 bases; junction bases outside the gene matches: 4. Per the germline V gene, CDR1 is SNHLY and CDR2 is FYNNEI. This CDR3 is built from 14 residues. CDR3 nucleotide sequence: TGTGCCAGCAGTACAGGGGGCAGGGATCAGCCCCAGCATTTT. Its translation: CASSTGGRDQPQHF.

The rearrangement links TRBV7-2 to TRBJ2-1, with TRBD2 matching over 9 bases. This CDR3 spans 16 amino acids. V shed 1 base and J 5 bases; nucleotides not matched to a gene: 6. Germline loops: CDR1 SGHTA, CDR2 FQGNSA. CDR3 DNA sequence: TGTGCCAGCAGCTTAGTAAGTAGCGGGGGCCACAATGAGCAGTTCTTC. It codes for CASSLVSSGGHNEQFF.

The chain combines TRBV5-4 with TRBJ2-3; D is unresolved. The germline V gene has CDR1 SGHNT and CDR2 YYREEE (reference sequence). V lost 2 bases, J lost 4 bases, and 5 bases lay in between. The CDR3 is 12 amino acids. DNA of the CDR3: TGTGCCAGCAGCTTAGTAGCAGATACGCAGTATTTT. It yields the protein CASSLVADTQYF.

The chain recombines TRBV19 with TRBJ1-2; D is uncertain. Germline CDR1 is LNHDA and CDR2 is SQIVND (reference sequence). The CDR3 contains 12 residues. Trimming cost V 5 bases and J 8 bases, with 12 bases left between them. The CDR3 DNA sequence: TGTGCCAGTAGTTCGTGGACGGGGGGCTACACCTTC. Amino acids: CASSSWTGGYTF.